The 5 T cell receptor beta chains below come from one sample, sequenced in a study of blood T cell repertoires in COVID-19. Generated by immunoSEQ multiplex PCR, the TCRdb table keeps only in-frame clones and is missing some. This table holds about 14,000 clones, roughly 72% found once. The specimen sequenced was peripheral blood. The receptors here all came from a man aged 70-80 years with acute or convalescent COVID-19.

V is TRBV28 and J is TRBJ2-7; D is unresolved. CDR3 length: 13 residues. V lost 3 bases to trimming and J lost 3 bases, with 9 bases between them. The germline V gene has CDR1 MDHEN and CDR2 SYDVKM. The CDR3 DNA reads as TGTGCCAGCAGTTTTAGGAACAGCTACGAGCAGTACTTC. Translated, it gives CASSFRNSYEQYF.

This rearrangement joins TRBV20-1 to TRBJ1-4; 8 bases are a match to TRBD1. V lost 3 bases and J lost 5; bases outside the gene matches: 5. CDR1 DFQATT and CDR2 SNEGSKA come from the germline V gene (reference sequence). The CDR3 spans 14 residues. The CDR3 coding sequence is TGCAGTGCTAGTAAGGGACAGGCCAATGAAAAACTGTTTTTT. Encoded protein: CSASKGQANEKLFF.

This CDR3 reads CASSLPSAGTGGGGYGYTF. In nucleotides, the CDR3 is TGTGCCAGCAGCTTACCTTCAGCCGGGACAGGGGGAGGTGGCTATGGCTACACCTTC. V is TRBV11-2 and J is TRBJ1-2; 11 nucleotides line up with TRBD1. Looked up from germline, CDR1 is SGHAT and CDR2 is FQNNGV. This CDR3 is 19 amino acids long. V lost 2 bases and J lost 4; bases outside the gene matches: 15. Full variable domain (missing parts from reference TRBV11-2 and TRBJ1-2): EAGVAQSPRYKIIEKRQSVAFWCNPISGHATLYWYQQILGQGPKLLIQFQNNGVVDDSQLPKDRFSAERLKGVDSTLKIQPAKLEDSAVYLCASSLPSAGTGGGGYGYTFGSGTRLTVV.

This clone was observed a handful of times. The CDR3 is CASSSGTSGSIYNEQFF. Here the CDR3 DNA reads TGTGCCAGCAGCTCCGGGACTAGCGGGAGTATTTACAATGAGCAGTTCTTC. The chain links TRBV7-9 to TRBJ2-1; TRBD2 agrees at 14 bases. V lost 4 bases to trimming and J lost 4 bases; unmatched junction nucleotides: 6. Looked up from germline, CDR1 is SEHNR and CDR2 is FQNEAQ (reference sequence). The CDR3 sequence is 17 residues long.

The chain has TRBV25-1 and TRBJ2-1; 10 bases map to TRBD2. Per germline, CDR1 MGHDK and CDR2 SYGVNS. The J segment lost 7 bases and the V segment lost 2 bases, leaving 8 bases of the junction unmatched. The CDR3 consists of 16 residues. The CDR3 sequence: CASSEGGAGGQNEQFF. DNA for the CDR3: TGTGCCAGCAGTGAAGGAGGAGCGGGGGGGCAAAATGAGCAGTTCTTC.